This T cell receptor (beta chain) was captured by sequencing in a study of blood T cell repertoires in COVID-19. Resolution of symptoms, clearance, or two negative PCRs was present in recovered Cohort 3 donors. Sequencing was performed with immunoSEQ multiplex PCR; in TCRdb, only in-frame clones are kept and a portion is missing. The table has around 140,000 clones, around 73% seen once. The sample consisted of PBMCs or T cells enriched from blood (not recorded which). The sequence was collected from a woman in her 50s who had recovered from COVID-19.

As DNA, the CDR3 is TGTGCCAGCTCCCCGGACCGACAGACAACTAATGAAAAACTGTTTTTT. This codes for CASSPDRQTTNEKLFF. The rearrangement uses TRBV18 and TRBJ1-4; a weak D match, TRBD1 (5 bases). Germline CDR1 reads KGHSH; CDR2 reads LQKENI. Trimming cost V 6 bases and J 0 bases, with 14 bases left between them. This CDR3 has 16 residues.